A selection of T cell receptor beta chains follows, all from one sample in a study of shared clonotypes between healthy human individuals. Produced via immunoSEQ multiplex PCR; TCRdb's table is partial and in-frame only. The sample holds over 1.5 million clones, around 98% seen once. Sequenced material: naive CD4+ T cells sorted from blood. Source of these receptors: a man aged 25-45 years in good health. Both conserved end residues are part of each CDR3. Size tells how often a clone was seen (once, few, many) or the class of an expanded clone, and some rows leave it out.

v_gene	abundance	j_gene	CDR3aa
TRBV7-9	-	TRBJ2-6	CASSLPASGSPGANVLTF
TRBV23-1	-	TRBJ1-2	CASSQSWRSRPHRHTLYGYTF
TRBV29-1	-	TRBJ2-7	CSVADLAGRSYEQYF
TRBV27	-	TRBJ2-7	CASKRGVSYEQYF
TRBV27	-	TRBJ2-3	CASHKLLYTDTQYF
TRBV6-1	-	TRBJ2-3	CASSDRQGDTQYF
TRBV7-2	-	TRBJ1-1	CASGGQGFGTEAFF
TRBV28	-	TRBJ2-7	CASSLGDRSSYEQYF
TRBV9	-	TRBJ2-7	CASSVGLSGEQYF
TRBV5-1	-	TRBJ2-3	CASSPERQYTDTQYF
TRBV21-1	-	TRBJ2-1	CASSKDGTGASSYNEQFF
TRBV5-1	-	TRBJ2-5	CASTSDIETQYF
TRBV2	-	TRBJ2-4	CASSTMTSGANIQYF
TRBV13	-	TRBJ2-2	CASSLVGQGNTGELFF
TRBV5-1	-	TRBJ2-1	CASSPIAGGPYNEQFF
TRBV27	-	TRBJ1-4	CASSLGSRQAEEKLFF
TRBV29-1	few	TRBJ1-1	CSVVEVGGWTEAFF
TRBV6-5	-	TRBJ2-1	CASSPGYEQFF
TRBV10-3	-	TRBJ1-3	CAISAQTGNTIYF
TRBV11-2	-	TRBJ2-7	CASSWDSFYEQYF
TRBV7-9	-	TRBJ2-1	CASSLVRLDNEQFF
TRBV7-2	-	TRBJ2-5	CASSPTGEQETQYF
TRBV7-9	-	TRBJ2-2	CASSLGAGDTGELFF
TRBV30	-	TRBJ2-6	CAWSVPPGGTGANVLTF
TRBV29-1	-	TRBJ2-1	CSGTPTGVSYNEQFF
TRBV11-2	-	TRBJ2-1	CASSVKASGLSEQFF
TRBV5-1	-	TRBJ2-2	CASNKGAGSGTGELFF
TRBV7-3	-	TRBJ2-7	CASSLTIAGEGEQYF
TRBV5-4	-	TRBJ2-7	CASSLIAGGPSRYEQYF
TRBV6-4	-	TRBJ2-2	CASSDGTGVFTGELFF
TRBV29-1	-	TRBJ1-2	CSVPSFESYGYTF
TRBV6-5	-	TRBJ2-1	CASSLASYNEQFF